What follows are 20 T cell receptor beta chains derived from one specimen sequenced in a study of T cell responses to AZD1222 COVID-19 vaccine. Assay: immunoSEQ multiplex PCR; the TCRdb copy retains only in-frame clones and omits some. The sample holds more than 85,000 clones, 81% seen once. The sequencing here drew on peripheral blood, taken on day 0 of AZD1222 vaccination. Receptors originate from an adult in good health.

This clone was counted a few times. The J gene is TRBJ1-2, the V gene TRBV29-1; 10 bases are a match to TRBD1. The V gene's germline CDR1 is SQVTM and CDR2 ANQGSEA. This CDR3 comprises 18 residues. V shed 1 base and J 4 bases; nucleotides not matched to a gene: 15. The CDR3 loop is CSVEGLRDRGLSSYGYTF. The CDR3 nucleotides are TGCAGCGTTGAAGGGCTCAGGGACAGGGGTTTGTCTAGCTATGGCTACACCTTC.

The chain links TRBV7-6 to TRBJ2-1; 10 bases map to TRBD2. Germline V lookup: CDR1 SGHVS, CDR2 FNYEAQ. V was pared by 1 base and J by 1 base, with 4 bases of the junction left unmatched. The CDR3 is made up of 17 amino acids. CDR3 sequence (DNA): TGTGCCAGCAGCTTAGTAGCTAGCGGGGGTTCCTACAATGAGCAGTTCTTC. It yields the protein CASSLVASGGSYNEQFF.

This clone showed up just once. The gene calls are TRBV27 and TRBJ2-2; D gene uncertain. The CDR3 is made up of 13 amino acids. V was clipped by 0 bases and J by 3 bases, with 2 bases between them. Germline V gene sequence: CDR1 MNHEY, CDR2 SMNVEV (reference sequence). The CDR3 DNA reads TGTGCCAGCAGTTTATCGTACACCGGGGAGCTGTTTTTT. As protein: CASSLSYTGELFF.

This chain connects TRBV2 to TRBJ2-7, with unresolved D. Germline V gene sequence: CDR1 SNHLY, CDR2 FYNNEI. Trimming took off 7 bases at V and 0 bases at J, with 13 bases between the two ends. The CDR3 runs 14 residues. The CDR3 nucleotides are TGTGCCAGCACGTTGCCAGGAACCTCCTACGAGCAGTACTTC. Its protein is CASTLPGTSYEQYF.

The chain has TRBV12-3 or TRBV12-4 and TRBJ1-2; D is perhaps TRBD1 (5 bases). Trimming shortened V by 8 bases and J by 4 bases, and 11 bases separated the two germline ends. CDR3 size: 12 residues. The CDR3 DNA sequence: TGTGCCAGCTCTGACAGAGCCTATGGCTACACCTTC. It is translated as CASSDRAYGYTF.

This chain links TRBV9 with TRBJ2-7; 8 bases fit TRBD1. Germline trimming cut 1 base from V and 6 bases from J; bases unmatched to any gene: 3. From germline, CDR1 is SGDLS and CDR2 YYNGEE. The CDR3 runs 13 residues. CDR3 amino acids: CASSVLTGGEQYF. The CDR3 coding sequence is TGTGCCAGCAGCGTACTTACAGGGGGCGAGCAGTACTTC. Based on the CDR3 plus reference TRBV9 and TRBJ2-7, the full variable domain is DSGVTQTPKHLITATGQRVTLRCSPRSGDLSVYWYQQSLDQGLQFLIQYYNGEERAKGNILERFSAQQFPDLHSELNLSSLELGDSALYFCASSVLTGGEQYFGPGTRLTVT.

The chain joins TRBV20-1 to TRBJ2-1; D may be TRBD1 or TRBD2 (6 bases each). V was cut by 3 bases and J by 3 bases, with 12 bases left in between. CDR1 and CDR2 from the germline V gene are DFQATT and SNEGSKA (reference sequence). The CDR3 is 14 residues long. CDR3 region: CSASYRGRYNEQFF. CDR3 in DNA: TGCAGTGCTAGTTACCGGGGGCGCTACAATGAGCAGTTCTTC.

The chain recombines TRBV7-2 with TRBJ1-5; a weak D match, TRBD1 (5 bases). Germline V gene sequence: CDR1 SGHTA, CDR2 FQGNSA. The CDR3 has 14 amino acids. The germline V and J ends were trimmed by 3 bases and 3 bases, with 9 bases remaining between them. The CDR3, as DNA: TGTGCCAGCAGCTTGGGACGGGACAATCAGCCCCAGCATTTT. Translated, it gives CASSLGRDNQPQHF.

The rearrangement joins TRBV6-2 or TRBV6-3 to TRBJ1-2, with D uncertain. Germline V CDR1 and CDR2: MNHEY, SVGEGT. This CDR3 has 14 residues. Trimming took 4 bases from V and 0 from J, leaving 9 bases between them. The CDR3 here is CASSFAGTNYGYTF. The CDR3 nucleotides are TGTGCCAGCAGTTTTGCGGGGACTAACTATGGCTACACCTTC.

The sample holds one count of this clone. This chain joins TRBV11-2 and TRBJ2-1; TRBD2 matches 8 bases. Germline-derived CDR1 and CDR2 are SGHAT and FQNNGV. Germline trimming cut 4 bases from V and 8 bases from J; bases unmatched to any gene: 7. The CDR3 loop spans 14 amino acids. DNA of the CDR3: TGTGCCAGCAGCTGGACTAGCCCCGCCTATGAGCAGTTCTTC. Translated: CASSWTSPAYEQFF. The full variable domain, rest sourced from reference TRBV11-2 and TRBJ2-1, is EAGVAQSPRYKIIEKRQSVAFWCNPISGHATLYWYQQILGQGPKLLIQFQNNGVVDDSQLPKDRFSAERLKGVDSTLKIQPAKLEDSAVYLCASSWTSPAYEQFFGPGTRLTVL.

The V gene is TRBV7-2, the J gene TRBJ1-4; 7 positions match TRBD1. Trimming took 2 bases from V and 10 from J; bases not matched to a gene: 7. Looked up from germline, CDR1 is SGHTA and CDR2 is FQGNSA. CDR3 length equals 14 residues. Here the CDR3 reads CASSLLRQGGKLFF. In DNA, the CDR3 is TGTGCCAGCAGCTTATTACGACAGGGAGGAAAACTGTTTTTT.

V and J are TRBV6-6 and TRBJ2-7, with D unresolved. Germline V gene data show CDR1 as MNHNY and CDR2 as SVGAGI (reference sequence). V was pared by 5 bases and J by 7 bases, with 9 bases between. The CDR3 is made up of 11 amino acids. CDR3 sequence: CASSEAWEQYF. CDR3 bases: TGTGCCAGCAGTGAGGCTTGGGAGCAGTACTTC.

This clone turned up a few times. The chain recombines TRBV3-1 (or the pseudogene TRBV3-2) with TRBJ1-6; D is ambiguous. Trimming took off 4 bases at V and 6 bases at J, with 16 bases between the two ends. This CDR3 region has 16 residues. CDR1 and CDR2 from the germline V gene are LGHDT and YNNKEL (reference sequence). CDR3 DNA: TGTGCCAGCAGCCCTGCTAGGTTTTCCGGTAATTCACCCCTCCACTTT. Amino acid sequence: CASSPARFSGNSPLHF.

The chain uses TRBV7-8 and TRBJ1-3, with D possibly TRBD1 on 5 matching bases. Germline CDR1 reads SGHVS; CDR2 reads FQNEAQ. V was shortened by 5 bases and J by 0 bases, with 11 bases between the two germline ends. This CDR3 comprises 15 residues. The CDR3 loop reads CASSPTEISGNTIYF. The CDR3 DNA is TGTGCCAGCAGCCCGACAGAGATCTCTGGAAACACCATATATTTT.

The CDR3 here is CASSSAGTGGLNTEAFF. As DNA, the CDR3 is TGTGCCAGCAGTTCCGCCGGGACAGGGGGGTTGAACACTGAAGCTTTCTTT. The rearrangement links TRBV27 to TRBJ1-1, with TRBD1 identical over 11 bases. This CDR3 contains 17 residues. With V trimmed by 4 bases and J by 0 bases, 7 bases remained unmatched. In germline, CDR1 is MNHEY, CDR2 SMNVEV (reference sequence).

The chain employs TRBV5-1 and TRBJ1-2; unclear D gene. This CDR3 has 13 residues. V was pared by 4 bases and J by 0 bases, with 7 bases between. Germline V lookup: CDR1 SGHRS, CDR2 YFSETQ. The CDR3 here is CASSMDTNYGYTF. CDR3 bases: TGCGCCAGCAGCATGGATACTAACTATGGCTACACCTTC.

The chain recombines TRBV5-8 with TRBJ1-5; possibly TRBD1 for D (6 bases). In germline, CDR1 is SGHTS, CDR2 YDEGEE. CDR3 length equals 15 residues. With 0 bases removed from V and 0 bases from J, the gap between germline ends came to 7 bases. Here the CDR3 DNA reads TGTGCCAGCAGCTTGGGCAGGGGTAGCAATCAGCCCCAGCATTTT. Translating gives CASSLGRGSNQPQHF. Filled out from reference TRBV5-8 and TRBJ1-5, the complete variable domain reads EAGVTQSPTHLIKTRGQQATLRCSPISGHTSVYWYQQALGLGLQFLLWYDEGEERNRGNFPPRFSGRQFPNYSSELNVNALELEDSALYLCASSLGRGSNQPQHFGDGTRLSIL.

DNA for the CDR3: TGTGCCAGCAGTACCCACAGGGCAGGTGGGGACACTGAAGCTTTCTTT. Encoded protein: CASSTHRAGGDTEAFF. V is TRBV27 and J is TRBJ1-1; a weak D match, TRBD1 (6 bases). Looked up from germline, CDR1 is MNHEY and CDR2 is SMNVEV (reference sequence). CDR3 length equals 16 residues. The V and J ends lost 5 bases and 3 bases respectively, with 19 bases between them.

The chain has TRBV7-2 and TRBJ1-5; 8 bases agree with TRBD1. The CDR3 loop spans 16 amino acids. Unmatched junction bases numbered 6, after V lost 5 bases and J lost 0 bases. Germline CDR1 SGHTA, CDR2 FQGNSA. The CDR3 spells CASSLGQGYSNQPQHF. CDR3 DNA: TGTGCCAGCAGCCTAGGACAGGGATATAGCAATCAGCCCCAGCATTTT.

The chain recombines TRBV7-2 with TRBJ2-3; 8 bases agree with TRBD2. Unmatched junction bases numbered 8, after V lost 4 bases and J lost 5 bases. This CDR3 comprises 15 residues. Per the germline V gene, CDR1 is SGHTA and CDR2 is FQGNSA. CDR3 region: CASSSGGGAIDTQYF. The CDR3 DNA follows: TGTGCCAGCAGCTCGGGAGGGGGGGCAATAGATACGCAGTATTTT.